This T cell receptor beta chain was observed in a study of cytomegalovirus exposure and HLA in healthy donors. Study in general: Sequencing of some 200 million T cells in an earlier analysis found 120 million or so unique TCR beta sequences. General study points: Researchers reported from a later analysis that most CMV-associated TCR beta chains appeared HLA-restricted.

For this clone: Its antigen is undetermined.

It was with 60 Vbeta and 13 Jbeta primers that the PCR ran. The assay was immunoSEQ multiplex PCR, and TCRdb's table has in-frame clones only and misses some. Listed are around 70,000 clones; roughly 5% falls within the top ten. Trimming took off 6 bases at V and 7 bases at J, with 16 bases between the two ends. This CDR3 is built from 14 residues. CDR1 SGHRS and CDR2 YFSETQ come from the germline V gene. This receptor was taken from a man aged 35 to 55 in good health and CMV-seronegative. The sample was PBMCs. The chain couples TRBV5-1 to TRBJ2-2, with a weak D call TRBD2 (6 bases). The CDR3 coding sequence is TGCGCCAGCACCGACCCGGGGGTAGTCGGGGAGCTGTTTTTT. Translated, it gives CASTDPGVVGELFF.